Presented here are 5 T cell receptor beta chains from one specimen sequenced in a study of early T cells in non-severe SARS-CoV-2 infection. TCRdb reanalysed the 5' RACE reads using MiXCR and keeps one entry per CDR3 protein. The sample lists about 64,000 distinct CDR3 sequences, less than 5% occurring once. Sequenced: whole blood. The receptors were sampled from an adult who was a healthcare worker with PCR-confirmed SARS-CoV-2 infection or an uninfected control (not recorded which).

A note on this clonotype: Possible read error: a much larger clone is one base away. The chain recombines TRBV14 with TRBJ2-1, with 10 bases aligning to TRBD1. The CDR3 is 17 residues long. Germline values: CDR1 SGHDN, CDR2 FVKESK. CDR3 nucleotides: TGTGCCAGCAGCCCTTGGACAGGGGGGAAGTCCTGCAATGAGCAGTTCTTC. Translated: CASSPWTGGKSCNEQFF.

This clonotype was observed a few times. The rearrangement joins TRBV5-6 to TRBJ2-1; D remains ambiguous. The V end was cut by 1 base, the J end by 3 bases, with 14 bases between. Germline V lookup: CDR1 SGHDT, CDR2 YYEEEE. CDR3 length: 16 residues. Here the CDR3 reads CASSLLAGMDYNEQFF. The CDR3 bases are TGTGCCAGCAGCTTGCTGGCAGGTATGGACTACAATGAGCAGTTCTTC.

This clonotype was detected a few times. This rearrangement joins TRBV5-5 to TRBJ1-1; D is ambiguous. V lost 0 bases and J 3 bases, leaving 6 bases between the germline ends. Germline V lookup: CDR1 SGHKS, CDR2 YYEKEE (reference sequence). CDR3 length: 13 residues. DNA for the CDR3: TGTGCCAGCAGCTTGGCCGTGGACACTGAAGCTTTCTTT. It specifies CASSLAVDTEAFF. Looking up the rest from reference TRBV5-5 and TRBJ1-1 gives the full variable domain: DAGVTQSPTHLIKTRGQQVTLRCSPISGHKSVSWYQQVLGQGPQFIFQYYEKEERGRGNFPDRFSARQFPNYSSELNVNALLLGDSALYLCASSLAVDTEAFFGQGTRLTVV.

This clonotype showed up just a few times. V gene TRBV10-3 combines with J gene TRBJ2-1; D remains ambiguous. V dropped 4 bases and J dropped 8 bases, with 12 bases sitting between them. The CDR3 contains 13 residues. The germline gives CDR1 ENHRY, CDR2 SYGVKD. The CDR3 DNA follows: TGTGCCATCAGTGCGATGAGTATCGATGAGCAGTTCTTC. It is translated as CAISAMSIDEQFF.

As to this clonotype: A single base separates this from a much larger clone, so it may be a read error. This CDR3 fails to terminate in the conserved phenylalanine or tryptophan, so it likely reflects a read error. V is TRBV11-2 and J is TRBJ2-1, with 7 nucleotides matching TRBD1. Per germline, CDR1 SGHAT and CDR2 FQNNGV. J lost 3 bases, V lost 0 bases, and 2 bases had no gene match. CDR3 length: 15 amino acids. The CDR3 sequence: CASSLDRGYYNEQFI. The CDR3 DNA sequence: TGTGCCAGCAGCTTAGACAGGGGGTACTACAATGAGCAGTTCATC.